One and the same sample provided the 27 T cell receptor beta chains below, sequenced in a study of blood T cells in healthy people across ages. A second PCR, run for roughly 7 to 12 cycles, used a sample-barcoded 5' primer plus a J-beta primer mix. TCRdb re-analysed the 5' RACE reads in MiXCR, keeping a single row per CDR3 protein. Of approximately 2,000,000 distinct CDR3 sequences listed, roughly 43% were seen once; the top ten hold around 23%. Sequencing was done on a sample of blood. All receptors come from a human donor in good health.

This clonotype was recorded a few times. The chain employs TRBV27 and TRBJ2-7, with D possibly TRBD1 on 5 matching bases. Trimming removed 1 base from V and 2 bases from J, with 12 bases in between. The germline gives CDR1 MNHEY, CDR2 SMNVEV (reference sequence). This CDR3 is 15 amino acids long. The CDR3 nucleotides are TGTGCCAGCAGTTTATTTTCAGGGCTTCCCTACGAGCAGTACTTC. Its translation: CASSLFSGLPYEQYF.

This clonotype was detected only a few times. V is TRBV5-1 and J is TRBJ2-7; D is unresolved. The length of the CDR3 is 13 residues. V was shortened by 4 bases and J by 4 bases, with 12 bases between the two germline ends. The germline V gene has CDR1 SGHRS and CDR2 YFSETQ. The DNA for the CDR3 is TGCGCCAGCAGCACTGGAAACTGGTACGAGCAGTACTTC. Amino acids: CASSTGNWYEQYF.

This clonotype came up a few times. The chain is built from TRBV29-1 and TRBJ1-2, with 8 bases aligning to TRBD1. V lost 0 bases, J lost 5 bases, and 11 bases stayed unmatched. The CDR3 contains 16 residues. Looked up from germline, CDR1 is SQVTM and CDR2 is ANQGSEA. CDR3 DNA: TGCAGCGTTGAAGATCTTTGGACAGGGTATGGGTATGGCTACACCTTC. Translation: CSVEDLWTGYGYGYTF.

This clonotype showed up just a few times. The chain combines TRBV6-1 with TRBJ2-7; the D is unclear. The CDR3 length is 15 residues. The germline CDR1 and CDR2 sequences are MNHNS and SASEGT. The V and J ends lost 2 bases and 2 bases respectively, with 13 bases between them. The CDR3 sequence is CASSEQPTLTYEQYF. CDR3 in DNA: TGTGCCAGCAGTGAACAGCCTACCCTTACCTACGAGCAGTACTTC.

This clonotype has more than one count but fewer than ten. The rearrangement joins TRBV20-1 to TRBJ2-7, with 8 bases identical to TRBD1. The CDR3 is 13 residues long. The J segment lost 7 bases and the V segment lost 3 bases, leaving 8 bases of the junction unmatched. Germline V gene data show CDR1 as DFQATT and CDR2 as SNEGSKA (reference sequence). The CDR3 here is CSASPTGAEEQYF. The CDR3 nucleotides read TGCAGTGCTAGTCCGACAGGGGCGGAAGAGCAGTACTTC.

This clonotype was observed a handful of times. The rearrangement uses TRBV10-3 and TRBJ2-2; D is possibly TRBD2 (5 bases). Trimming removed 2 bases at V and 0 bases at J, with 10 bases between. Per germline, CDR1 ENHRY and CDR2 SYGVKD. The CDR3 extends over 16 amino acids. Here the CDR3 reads CAISERGLANTGELFF. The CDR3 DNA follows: TGTGCCATCAGTGAGCGAGGGCTCGCGAACACCGGGGAGCTGTTTTTT.

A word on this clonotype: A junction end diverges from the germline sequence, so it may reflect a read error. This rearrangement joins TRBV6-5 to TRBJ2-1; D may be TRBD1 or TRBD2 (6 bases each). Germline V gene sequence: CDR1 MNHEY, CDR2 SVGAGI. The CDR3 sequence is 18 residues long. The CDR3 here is CASGYERLGGPQGDEQFF. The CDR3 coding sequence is TGTGCCAGCGGTTACGAACGACTAGGGGGTCCGCAGGGCGATGAGCAGTTCTTC.

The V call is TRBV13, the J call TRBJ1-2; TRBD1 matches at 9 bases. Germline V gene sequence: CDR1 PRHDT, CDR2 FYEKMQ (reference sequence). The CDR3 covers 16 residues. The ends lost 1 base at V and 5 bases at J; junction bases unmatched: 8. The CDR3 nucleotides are TGTGCCAGCAGCTTAGAAGGCTCCGGACAGGGGTATGGCTACACCTTC. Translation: CASSLEGSGQGYGYTF.

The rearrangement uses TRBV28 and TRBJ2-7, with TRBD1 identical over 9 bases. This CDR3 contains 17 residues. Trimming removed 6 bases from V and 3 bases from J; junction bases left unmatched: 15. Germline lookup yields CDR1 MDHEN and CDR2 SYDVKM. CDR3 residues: CASRPGVWGQGNYEQYF. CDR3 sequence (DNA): TGTGCCAGCAGACCCGGAGTGTGGGGACAGGGAAACTACGAGCAGTACTTC.

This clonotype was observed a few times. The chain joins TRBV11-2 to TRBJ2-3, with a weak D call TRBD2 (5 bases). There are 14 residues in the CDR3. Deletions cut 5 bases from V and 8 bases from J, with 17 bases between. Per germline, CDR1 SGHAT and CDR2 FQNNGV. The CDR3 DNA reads TGTGCCAGCAGCCCCCGCGAATTGGCGGGTACGCAGTATTTT. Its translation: CASSPRELAGTQYF.

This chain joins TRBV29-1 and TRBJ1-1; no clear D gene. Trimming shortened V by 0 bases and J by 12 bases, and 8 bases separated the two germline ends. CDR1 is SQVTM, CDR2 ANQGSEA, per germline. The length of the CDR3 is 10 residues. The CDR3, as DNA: TGCAGCGTTGAAGAACCGGGGACTTTCTTT. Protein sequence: CSVEEPGTFF.

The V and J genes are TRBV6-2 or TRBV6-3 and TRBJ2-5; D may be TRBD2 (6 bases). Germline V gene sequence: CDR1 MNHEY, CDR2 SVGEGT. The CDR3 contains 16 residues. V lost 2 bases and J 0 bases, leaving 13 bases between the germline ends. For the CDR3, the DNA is TGTGCCAGCAGTTACCGGCTGGAGGGGTACCAAGAGACCCAGTACTTC. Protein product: CASSYRLEGYQETQYF.

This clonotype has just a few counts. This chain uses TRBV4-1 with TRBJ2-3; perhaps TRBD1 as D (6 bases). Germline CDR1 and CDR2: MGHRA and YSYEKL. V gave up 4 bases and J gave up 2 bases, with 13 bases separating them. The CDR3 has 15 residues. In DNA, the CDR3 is TGCGCCAGCAGCCTAACCGACAGGCCCACAGATACGCAGTATTTT. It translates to CASSLTDRPTDTQYF.

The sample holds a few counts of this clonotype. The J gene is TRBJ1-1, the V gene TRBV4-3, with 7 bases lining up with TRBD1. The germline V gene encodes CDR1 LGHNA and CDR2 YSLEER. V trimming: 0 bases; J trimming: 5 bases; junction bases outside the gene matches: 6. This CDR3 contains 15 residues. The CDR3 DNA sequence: TGCGCCAGCAGCCAAGAAGGGGGCGATGTGACTGAAGCTTTCTTT. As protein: CASSQEGGDVTEAFF.

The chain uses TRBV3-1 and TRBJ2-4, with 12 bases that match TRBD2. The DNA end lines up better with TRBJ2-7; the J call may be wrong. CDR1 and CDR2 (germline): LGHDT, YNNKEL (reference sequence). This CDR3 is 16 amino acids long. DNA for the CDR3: TGTGCCAGCAGCCCCTACCCGGGACTAGCGGGCTACGAGCAGTACTTC. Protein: CASSPYPGLAGYEQYF.

CDR3 sequence reads: CASSGRFTDTQYF. As DNA, the CDR3 is TGTGCCAGCAGTGGGCGATTCACAGATACGCAGTATTTT. The chain carries TRBV25-1 and TRBJ2-3; D remains unclear. The ends were cut back, 4 bases at V and 2 bases at J, with 7 bases in the middle. Germline V CDR1 and CDR2: MGHDK, SYGVNS. The CDR3 totals 13 residues.

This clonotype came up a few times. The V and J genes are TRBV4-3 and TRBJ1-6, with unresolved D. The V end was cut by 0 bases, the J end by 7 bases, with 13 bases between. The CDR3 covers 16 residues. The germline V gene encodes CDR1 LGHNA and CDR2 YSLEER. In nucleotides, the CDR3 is TGCGCCAGCAGCCAAGAAAACGGGGTCGGCAATTCACCCCTCCACTTT. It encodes CASSQENGVGNSPLHF.

The CDR3, as DNA: TGTGCCACCAGTGATTTGAGTGGCGGGCCCCAGCATTTT. Its protein product is CATSDLSGGPQHF. V gene TRBV24-1 combines with J gene TRBJ1-5, with D unclear. The length of the CDR3 is 13 residues. Between the trimmed V and J ends, which lost 0 bases and 9 bases, there was a span of 8 bases. Germline V lookup: CDR1 KGHDR, CDR2 SFDVKD.

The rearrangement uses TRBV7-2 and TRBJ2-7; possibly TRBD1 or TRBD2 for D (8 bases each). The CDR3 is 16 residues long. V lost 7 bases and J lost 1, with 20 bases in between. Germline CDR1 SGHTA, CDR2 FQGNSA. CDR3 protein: CASNRGGGTGSYEQYF. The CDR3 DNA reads TGTGCCAGCAATCGGGGGGGCGGGACAGGTTCCTACGAGCAGTACTTC.

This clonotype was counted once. For the CDR3, the DNA is TGCGCCAGCAGCCCGGGGGCGGGGGGAACTATGAATGAGCAGTTCTTC. This codes for CASSPGAGGTMNEQFF. V and J are TRBV5-1 and TRBJ2-1, with 8 nucleotides matching TRBD2. The V segment lost 4 bases and the J segment 7 bases; nucleotides outside the gene matches: 13. The CDR3 length is 16 residues. Per the germline V gene, CDR1 is SGHRS and CDR2 is YFSETQ.

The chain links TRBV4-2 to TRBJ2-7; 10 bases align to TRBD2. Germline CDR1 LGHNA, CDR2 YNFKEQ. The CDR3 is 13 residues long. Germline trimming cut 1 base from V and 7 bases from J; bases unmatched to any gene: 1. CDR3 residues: CASSQAGLAEQYF. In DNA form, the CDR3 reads TGTGCCAGCAGCCAAGCGGGACTAGCGGAGCAGTACTTC.

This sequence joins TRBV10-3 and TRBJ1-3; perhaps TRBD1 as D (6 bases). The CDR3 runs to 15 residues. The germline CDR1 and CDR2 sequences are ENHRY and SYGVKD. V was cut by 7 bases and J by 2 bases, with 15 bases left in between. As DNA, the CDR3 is TGTGCCATCAATCAGGGGAGTGACGCTGGAAACACCATATATTTT. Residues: CAINQGSDAGNTIYF.

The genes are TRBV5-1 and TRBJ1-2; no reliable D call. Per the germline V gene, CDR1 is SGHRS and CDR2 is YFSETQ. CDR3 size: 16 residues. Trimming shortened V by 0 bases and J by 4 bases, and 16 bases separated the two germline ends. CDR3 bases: TGCGCCAGCAGCTTGGTCCCGGACGGAGAGTTCTATGGCTACACCTTC. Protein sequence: CASSLVPDGEFYGYTF.

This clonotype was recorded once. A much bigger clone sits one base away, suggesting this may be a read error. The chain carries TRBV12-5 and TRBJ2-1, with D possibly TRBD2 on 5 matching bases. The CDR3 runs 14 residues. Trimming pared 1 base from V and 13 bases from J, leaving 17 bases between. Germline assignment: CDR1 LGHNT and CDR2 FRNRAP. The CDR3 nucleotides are TGTGCTAGTGGTTTGGACGGGGATAGGGAGACCCAGTTCTTC. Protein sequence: CASGLDGDRETQFF. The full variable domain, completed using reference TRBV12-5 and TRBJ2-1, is DARVTQTPRHKVTEMGQEVTMRCQPILGHNTVFWYRQTMMQGLELLAYFRNRAPLDDSGMPKDRFSAEMPDATLATLKIQPSEPRDSAVYFCASGLDGDRETQFFGPGTRLTVL.

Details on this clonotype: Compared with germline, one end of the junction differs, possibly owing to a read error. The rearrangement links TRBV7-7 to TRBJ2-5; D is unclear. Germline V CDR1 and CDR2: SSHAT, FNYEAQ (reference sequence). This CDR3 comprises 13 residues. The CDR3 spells CASSSAQLGTQYF. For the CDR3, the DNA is TGTGCTAGCAGTTCGGCCCAGCTGGGGACCCAGTACTTC. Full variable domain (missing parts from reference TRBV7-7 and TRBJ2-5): GAGVSQSPRYKVTKRGQDVTLRCDPISSHATLYWYQQALGQGPEFLTYFNYEAQPDKSGLPSDRFSAERPEGSISTLTIQRTEQRDSAMYRCASSSAQLGTQYFGPGTRLLVL.

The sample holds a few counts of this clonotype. The CDR3 DNA follows: TGTGCCAGCAGTAAACAGGTCTACTATGGCTACACCTTC. This codes for CASSKQVYYGYTF. The gene calls are TRBV6-1 and TRBJ1-2, with D possibly matching TRBD1 (5 bases). Per the germline V gene, CDR1 is MNHNS and CDR2 is SASEGT. The CDR3 has 13 amino acids. V was cut by 5 bases and J by 3 bases, with 10 bases left in between.

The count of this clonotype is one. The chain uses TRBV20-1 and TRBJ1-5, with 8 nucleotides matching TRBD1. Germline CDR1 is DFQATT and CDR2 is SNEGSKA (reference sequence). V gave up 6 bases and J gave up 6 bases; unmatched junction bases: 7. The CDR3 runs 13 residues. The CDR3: CSALTGDGQPQHF. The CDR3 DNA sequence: TGCAGTGCGCTGACAGGGGATGGTCAGCCCCAGCATTTT.